One T cell receptor beta chain is described in this entry. Antigen specificity is unknown. The data were taken from a study of blood T cells in healthy people across ages. Healthy Caucasian individuals from Russia aged about 6 to 100 were enrolled as donors. Study outcomes and limitations: Both naive CD4+ cell counts and diversity were greater in long-lived donors than in aged donors.

Deletions cut 5 bases from V and 4 bases from J, with 11 bases between. CDR1 and CDR2 from the germline V gene are SGHTA and FQGTGA. CDR3 length equals 13 residues. Combining a sample-barcoded 5' primer with a J-beta primer mix, a second PCR ran for roughly 7 to 12 cycles. Tags on each cDNA molecule came from a template-switch adaptor with 12 random nucleotides. CDR3-containing paired-end reads numbering at least 2.5 million came from each sample. In TCRdb, the 5' RACE reads were re-called with MiXCR into one record per CDR3 protein. The data contain 780,000 or so distinct CDR3 sequences, just over 55% of them singletons.

The rearrangement uses TRBV7-3 and TRBJ2-5; perhaps D is TRBD1 or TRBD2 (6 bases each). The sequenced material came from blood. The clonotype comes from a middle-aged man in good health. The CDR3 region has the DNA TGTGCCAGCAGCAGGGGGGCCGGAGAGACCCAGTACTTC. Protein: CASSRGAGETQYF.